This T cell receptor beta chain stems from a study of blood T cell repertoires in COVID-19. Looking at the study overall: COVID-19 samples from acute and convalescent phases originated in the United States, Italy and Spain. The cDNA or gDNA used as material had been derived from T cells, B-cell-depleted T cells, or PBMCs.

This table comes from immunoSEQ multiplex PCR, and its TCRdb copy is limited to in-frame clones, with some not included. The table lists roughly 100,000 clones, roughly four fifths of them singletons. CDR1 and CDR2 (germline): LGHDT, YNNKEL (reference sequence). The CDR3 has 15 residues. V was cut by 1 base and J by 1 base, with 8 bases left in between. The chain carries TRBV3-1 (or the pseudogene TRBV3-2) and TRBJ1-5; D not certain. The sample consisted of peripheral blood. The receptor was isolated from a woman aged 70 to 79 with acute or convalescent COVID-19. In DNA form, the CDR3 reads TGTGCCAGCAGCCAAGCTCCGGGAAGCAATCAGCCCCAGCATTTT. Protein product: CASSQAPGSNQPQHF.